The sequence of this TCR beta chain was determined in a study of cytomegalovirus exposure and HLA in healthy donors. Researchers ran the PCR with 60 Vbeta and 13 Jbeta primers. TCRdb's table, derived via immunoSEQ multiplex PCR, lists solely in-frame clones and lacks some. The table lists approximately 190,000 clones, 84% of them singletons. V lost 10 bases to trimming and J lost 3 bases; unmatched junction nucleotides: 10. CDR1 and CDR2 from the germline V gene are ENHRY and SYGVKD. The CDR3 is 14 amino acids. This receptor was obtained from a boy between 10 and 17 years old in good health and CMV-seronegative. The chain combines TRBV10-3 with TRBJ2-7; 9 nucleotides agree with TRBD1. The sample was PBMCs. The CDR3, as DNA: TGTGCCACAGGGCTGCCGGGACAGGGCTACGAGCAGTACTTC. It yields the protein CATGLPGQGYEQYF.